This TCR beta chain emerged from a study of blood T cells in healthy people across ages. With regard to this clonotype: The antigen remains undetermined.

Overall study findings and caveats: Leaving the PBMCs unsorted stopped any conclusive comparison of naive versus antigen-experienced cells. Diversity estimates drawn from one million T cells were deemed underestimates. Older age went with lower TCR beta diversity per million T cells, in a roughly linear way.

The CDR3 sequence is 11 residues long. Germline assignment: CDR1 SEHNR and CDR2 FQNEAQ (reference sequence). Trimming removed 4 bases from V and 9 bases from J, with 7 bases in between. Healthy Caucasian individuals from Russia aged 6 to 90 were enrolled as donors. Sample-barcoded 5' priming and a J-beta primer mix drove a second PCR of about 6 to 12 cycles. From the 5' RACE reads, TCRdb called clonotypes with MiXCR, one entry per CDR3 protein. The sample comprises approximately 800,000 distinct CDR3 sequences, around two thirds of which are singletons, and 28% rests with the top ten. The source is a man aged 30 to 39 in good health. Material for sequencing was blood. The J gene is TRBJ2-1, the V gene TRBV7-9; a weak D match, TRBD1 (5 bases). For the CDR3, the DNA is TGTGCCAGCAGCTCAGGGTGTGAGCAGTTCTTC. It encodes CASSSGCEQFF.